The rows below give T cell receptor beta chains drawn from one sample of a study of cytomegalovirus exposure and HLA in healthy donors. Assay: immunoSEQ multiplex PCR; the TCRdb copy retains only in-frame clones and omits some. The sample holds approximately 180,000 clones; roughly three quarters are singletons and the top ten take roughly 3%. The sample taken for sequencing was PBMCs. These receptor sequences come from a male donor in good health and CMV-seronegative. Both conserved end residues are part of each CDR3. D genes are given only for firm matches. Rows give clone size only sometimes, using once, few, many, or a class for an expanded clone.

>few|TRBJ2-4|TRBV30|TRBD2
TGTGCCTGGATCCCGCTAGCGGGAGCGGGAAACATTCAGTACTTC
CAWIPLAGAGNIQYF
>.|TRBJ1-1|TRBV28|.
TGTGCCAGCAGTTCCCCGGGGGTGAACACTGAAGCTTTCTTT
CASSSPGVNTEAFF
>few|TRBJ2-5|TRBV25-1|.
TGTGCCAGCACGGAGACCCAGTACTTC
CASTETQYF
>.|TRBJ2-5|TRBV28|TRBD2
TGTGCCAGCAGTCCTAGCGGGAGGGCGAAAGAGACCCAGTACTTC
CASSPSGRAKETQYF
>.|TRBJ2-2|TRBV28|TRBD1
TGTGCCAGCACGTCACCGGGACAGGGGAACACCGGGGAGCTGTTTTTT
CASTSPGQGNTGELFF
>.|TRBJ2-7|TRBV28|TRBD2
TGTGCCAGCCGGCTTTTTAGCGGGACTAGGTACGAGCAGTACTTC
CASRLFSGTRYEQYF
>few|TRBJ2-1|TRBV2|TRBD2
TGTGCCAGCATGAGGGGGACTAGCGGGAGCTATGAGCAGTTCTTC
CASMRGTSGSYEQFF
>.|TRBJ1-1|TRBV5-1|.
TGCGCCAGCACCCAGCGGGGCGGGAACACTGAAGCTTTCTTT
CASTQRGGNTEAFF
>.|TRBJ1-6|TRBV5-6|TRBD1
TGTGCCAGCAGCTTAGTGACAGGGAATTCACCCCTCCACTTT
CASSLVTGNSPLHF
>few|TRBJ1-2|TRBV6-5|.
TGTGCCAGCAGTACAGACAGGATGTGGATCTATGGCTACACCTTC
CASSTDRMWIYGYTF
>.|TRBJ2-3|TRBV21-1|.
TGTGCCAGCAGCCTATGCTTACTAGCGGAAGCTAGCACAGATACGCAGTATTTT
CASSLCLLAEASTDTQYF
>.|TRBJ1-1|TRBV18|TRBD1
TGTGCCAGCTCACCACTTGGGACAGCAAACACTGAAGCTTTCTTT
CASSPLGTANTEAFF
>few|TRBJ1-3|TRBV12-5|.
TGTGCTAGTGGTTTGGGGGAGGGAGGCTCTGGAAACACCATATATTTT
CASGLGEGGSGNTIYF
>once|TRBJ2-5|TRBV6-5|TRBD2
TGTGCCAGCAGTTACTCTCTCTTAGCGGGAGGGAAAACCCAGTACTTC
CASSYSLLAGGKTQYF
>.|TRBJ2-1|TRBV19|.
TGTGCCAGTAGTATCTCCGGGATGTACAATGAGCGGCAGTTCTTC
CASSISGMYNERQFF
>.|TRBJ1-5|TRBV6-5|.
TGTGCCAGCAGTTACTCGACAGGTGGGAATCAGCCCCAGCATTTT
CASSYSTGGNQPQHF
>.|TRBJ2-7|TRBV28|TRBD1
TGTGCCAGCAGTTTCCCGGGACAGGGGGTTTGGGAGCAGTACTTC
CASSFPGQGVWEQYF
>.|TRBJ1-4|TRBV2|.
TGTGCCAGCAGTGAAAATCGGGAAAAACTGTTTTTT
CASSENREKLFF
>.|TRBJ1-6|TRBV30|.
TGTGCCTGGAGTGTACAGGGAAATTCACCCCTCCACTTT
CAWSVQGNSPLHF
>.|TRBJ2-1|TRBV30|TRBD2
TGTGCCGGGGCCCTAGCGGGGGCGCTCAATGAGCAGTTCTTC
CAGALAGALNEQFF
>.|TRBJ2-1|TRBV6-5|TRBD2
TGTGCCAGCAGTTACTCGACTAGCGGGAACTATGAGCAGTTCTTC
CASSYSTSGNYEQFF
>.|TRBJ1-3|TRBV9|.
TGTGCCAGCAGCGTTGGGAGTCGGTCTGGAAACACCATATATTTT
CASSVGSRSGNTIYF
>few|TRBJ1-1|TRBV9|TRBD1
TGTGCCAGCAGCGCCGGGACAGGAGACACTGAAGCTTTCTTT
CASSAGTGDTEAFF
>.|TRBJ2-3|TRBV5-1|.
TGCGCCAGCAGCTTTCAGGAATTAGATACGCAGTATTTT
CASSFQELDTQYF
>.|TRBJ2-1|TRBV19|TRBD1
TGTGCCAGTAGTATGGACAGGGCTAACAATGAGCAGTTCTTC
CASSMDRANNEQFF
>.|TRBJ2-6|TRBV28|.
TGTGCCAGCAGTTTTTACAGGTCTGGGGCCAACGTCCTGACTTTC
CASSFYRSGANVLTF
>.|TRBJ1-2|TRBV6-1|TRBD1
TGTGCCAGCAGTACCACCGGGACAGGAAACTATGGCTACACCTTC
CASSTTGTGNYGYTF
>few|TRBJ1-2|TRBV6-5|TRBD1
TGTGCCAGCAGTTCGACAGGGACCCACTATGGCTACACCTTC
CASSSTGTHYGYTF